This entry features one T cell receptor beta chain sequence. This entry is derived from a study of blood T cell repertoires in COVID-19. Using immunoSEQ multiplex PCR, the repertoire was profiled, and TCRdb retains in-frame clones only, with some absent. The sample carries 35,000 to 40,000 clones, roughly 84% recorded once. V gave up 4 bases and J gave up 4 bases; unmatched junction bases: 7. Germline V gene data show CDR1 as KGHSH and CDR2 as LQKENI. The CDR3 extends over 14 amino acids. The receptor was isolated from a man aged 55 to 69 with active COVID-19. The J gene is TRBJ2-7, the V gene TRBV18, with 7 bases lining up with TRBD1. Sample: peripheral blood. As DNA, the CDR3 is TGTGCCAGCTCACAGTGGACAGGCCAGTACGAGCAGTACTTC. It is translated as CASSQWTGQYEQYF. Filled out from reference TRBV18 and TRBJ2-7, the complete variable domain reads NAGVMQNPRHLVRRRGQEARLRCSPMKGHSHVYWYRQLPEEGLKFMVYLQKENIIDESGMPKERFSAEFPKEGPSILRIQQVVRGDSAAYFCASSQWTGQYEQYFGPGTRLTVT.